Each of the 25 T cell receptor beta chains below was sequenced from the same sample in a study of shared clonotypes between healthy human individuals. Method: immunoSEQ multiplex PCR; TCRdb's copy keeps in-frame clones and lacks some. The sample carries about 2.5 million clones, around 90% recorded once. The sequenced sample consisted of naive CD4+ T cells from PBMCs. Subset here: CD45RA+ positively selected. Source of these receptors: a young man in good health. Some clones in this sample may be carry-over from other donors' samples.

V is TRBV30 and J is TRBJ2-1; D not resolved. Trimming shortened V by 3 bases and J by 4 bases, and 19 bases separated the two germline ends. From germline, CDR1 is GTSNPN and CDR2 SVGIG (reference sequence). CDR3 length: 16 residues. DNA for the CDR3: TGTGCCTGGAGGATCTCCGCCGTGGGTATATACAATGAGCAGTTCTTC. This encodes CAWRISAVGIYNEQFF.

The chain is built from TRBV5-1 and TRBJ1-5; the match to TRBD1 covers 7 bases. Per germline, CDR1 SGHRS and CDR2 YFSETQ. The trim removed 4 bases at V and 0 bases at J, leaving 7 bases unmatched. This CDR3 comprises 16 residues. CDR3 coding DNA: TGCGCCAGCAGCCCCGGGACAGAATTTAGCAATCAGCCCCAGCATTTT. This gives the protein CASSPGTEFSNQPQHF.

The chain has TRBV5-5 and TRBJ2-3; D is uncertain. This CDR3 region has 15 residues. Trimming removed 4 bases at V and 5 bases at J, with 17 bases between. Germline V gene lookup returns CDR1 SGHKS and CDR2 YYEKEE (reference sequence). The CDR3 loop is CASSGFFPSGDTQYF. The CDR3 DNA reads TGTGCCAGCAGCGGTTTCTTCCCAAGTGGAGATACGCAGTATTTT.

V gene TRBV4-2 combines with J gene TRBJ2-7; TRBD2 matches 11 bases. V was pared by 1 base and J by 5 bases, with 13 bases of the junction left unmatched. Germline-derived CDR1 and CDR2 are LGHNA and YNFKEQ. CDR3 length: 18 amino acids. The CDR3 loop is CASSQVGRLAGPGNEQYF. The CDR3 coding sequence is TGTGCCAGCAGCCAAGTGGGCCGACTAGCGGGACCCGGGAACGAGCAGTACTTC.

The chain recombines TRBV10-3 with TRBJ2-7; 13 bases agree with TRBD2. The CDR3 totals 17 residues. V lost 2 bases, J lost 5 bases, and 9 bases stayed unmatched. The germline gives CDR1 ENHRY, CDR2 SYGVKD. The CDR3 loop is CAISESPRTSGSHEQYF. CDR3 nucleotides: TGTGCCATCAGTGAGAGCCCCCGGACTAGCGGGAGCCACGAGCAGTACTTC.

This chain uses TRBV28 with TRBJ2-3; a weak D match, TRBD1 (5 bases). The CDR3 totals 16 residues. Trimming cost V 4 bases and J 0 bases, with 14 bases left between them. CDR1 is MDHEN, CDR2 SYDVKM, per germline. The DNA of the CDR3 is TGTGCCAGCAGTTCGCCGGACACCTTTAGCACAGATACGCAGTATTTT. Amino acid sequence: CASSSPDTFSTDTQYF.

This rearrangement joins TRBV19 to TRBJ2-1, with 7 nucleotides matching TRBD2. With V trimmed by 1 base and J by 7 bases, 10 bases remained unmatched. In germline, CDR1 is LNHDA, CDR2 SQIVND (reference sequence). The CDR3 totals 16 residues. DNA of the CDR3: TGTGCCAGTAGTATAGGTGGGGGGAGGGAGAGAAATGAGCAGTTCTTC. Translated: CASSIGGGRERNEQFF.

Written as DNA, the CDR3 is TGTGCCAGCAGCTTAGGAGGGTCAGCAAGTCACCCGTACTTC. It is translated as CASSLGGSASHPYF. The chain couples TRBV7-2 to TRBJ2-4, with a weak D call TRBD2 (5 bases). From germline, CDR1 is SGHTA and CDR2 FQGNSA. CDR3 length equals 14 residues. Trimming left V 1 base short and J 15 bases short, with 19 bases between.

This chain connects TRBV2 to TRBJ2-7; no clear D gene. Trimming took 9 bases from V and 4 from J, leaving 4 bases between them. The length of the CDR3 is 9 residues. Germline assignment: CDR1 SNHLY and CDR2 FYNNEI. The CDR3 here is CARVYEQYF. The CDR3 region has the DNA TGTGCCAGGGTTTACGAGCAGTACTTC. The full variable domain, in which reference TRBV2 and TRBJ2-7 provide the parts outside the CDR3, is EPEVTQTPSHQVTQMGQEVILRCVPISNHLYFYWYRQILGQKVEFLVSFYNNEISEKSEIFDDQFSVERPDGSNFTLKIRSTKLEDSAMYFCARVYEQYFGPGTRLTVT.

CDR3 nucleotides: TGTGCCAGCAGCGCGGGACAGCTCTTCATGGATTCACCCCTCCACTTT. Amino acid sequence: CASSAGQLFMDSPLHF. The chain employs TRBV7-2 and TRBJ1-6, with 7 bases that match TRBD1. CDR1 and CDR2 from the germline V gene are SGHTA and FQGNSA. The CDR3 extends over 16 amino acids. Germline trimming cut 5 bases from V and 8 bases from J; bases unmatched to any gene: 12.

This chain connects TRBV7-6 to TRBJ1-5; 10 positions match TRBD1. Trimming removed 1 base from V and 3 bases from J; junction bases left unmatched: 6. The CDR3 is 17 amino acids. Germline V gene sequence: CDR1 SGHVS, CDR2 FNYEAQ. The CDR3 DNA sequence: TGTGCCAGCAGCTTAGGGGGGACAGGGGTTTACAATCAGCCCCAGCATTTT. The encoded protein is CASSLGGTGVYNQPQHF.

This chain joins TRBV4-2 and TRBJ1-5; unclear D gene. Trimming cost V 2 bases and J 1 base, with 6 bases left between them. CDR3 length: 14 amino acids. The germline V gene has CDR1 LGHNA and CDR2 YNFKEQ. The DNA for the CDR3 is TGTGCCAGCAGCCAAATCGGAAGCAATCAGCCCCAGCATTTT. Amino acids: CASSQIGSNQPQHF.

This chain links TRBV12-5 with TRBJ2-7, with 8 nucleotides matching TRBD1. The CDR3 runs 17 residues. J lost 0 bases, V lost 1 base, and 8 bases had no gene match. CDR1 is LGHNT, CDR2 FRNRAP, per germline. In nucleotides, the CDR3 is TGTGCTAGTGGTTTGGAGGAGACAGGGGTCTACTCCTACGAGCAGTACTTC. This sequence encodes CASGLEETGVYSYEQYF.

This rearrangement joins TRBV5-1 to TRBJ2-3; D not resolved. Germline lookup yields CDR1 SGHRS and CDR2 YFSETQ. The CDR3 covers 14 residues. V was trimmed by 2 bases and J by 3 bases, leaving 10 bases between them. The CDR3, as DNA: TGCGCCAGCAGCTTTGGCCCCCTAACAGATACGCAGTATTTT. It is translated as CASSFGPLTDTQYF.

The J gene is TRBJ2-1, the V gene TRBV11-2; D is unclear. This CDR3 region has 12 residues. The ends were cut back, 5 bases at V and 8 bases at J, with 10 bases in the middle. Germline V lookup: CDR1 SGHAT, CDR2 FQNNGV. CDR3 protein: CASSLHGDEQFF. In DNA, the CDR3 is TGTGCCAGCAGCCTCCACGGCGATGAGCAGTTCTTC. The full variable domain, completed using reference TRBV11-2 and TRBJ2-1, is EAGVAQSPRYKIIEKRQSVAFWCNPISGHATLYWYQQILGQGPKLLIQFQNNGVVDDSQLPKDRFSAERLKGVDSTLKIQPAKLEDSAVYLCASSLHGDEQFFGPGTRLTVL.

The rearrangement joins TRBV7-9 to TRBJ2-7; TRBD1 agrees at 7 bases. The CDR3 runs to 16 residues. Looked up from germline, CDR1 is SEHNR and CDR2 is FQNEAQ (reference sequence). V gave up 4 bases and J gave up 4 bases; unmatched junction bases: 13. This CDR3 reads CASSSEQMRQGYEQYF. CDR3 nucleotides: TGTGCCAGCAGCTCAGAACAAATGAGACAGGGATACGAGCAGTACTTC.

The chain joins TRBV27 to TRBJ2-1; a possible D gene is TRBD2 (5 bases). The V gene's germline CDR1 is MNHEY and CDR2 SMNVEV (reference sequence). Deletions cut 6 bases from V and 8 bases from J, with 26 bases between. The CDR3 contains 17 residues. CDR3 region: CASSPTSRVLETYEQFF. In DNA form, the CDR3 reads TGTGCCAGCAGCCCAACATCGAGGGTCCTAGAAACCTATGAGCAGTTCTTC.

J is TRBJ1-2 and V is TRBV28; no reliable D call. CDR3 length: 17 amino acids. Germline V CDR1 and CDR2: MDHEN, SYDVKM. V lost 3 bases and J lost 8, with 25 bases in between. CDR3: CASSFFRRRGLTGGYTF. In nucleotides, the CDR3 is TGTGCCAGCAGTTTCTTCCGGCGCCGCGGTTTAACTGGGGGCTACACCTTC.

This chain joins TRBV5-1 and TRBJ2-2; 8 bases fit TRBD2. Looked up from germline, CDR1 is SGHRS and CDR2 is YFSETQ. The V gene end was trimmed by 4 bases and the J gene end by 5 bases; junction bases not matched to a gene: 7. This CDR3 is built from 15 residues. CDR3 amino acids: CASSTTSVETGELFF. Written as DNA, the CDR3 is TGCGCCAGCAGCACGACTAGCGTGGAAACCGGGGAGCTGTTTTTT.

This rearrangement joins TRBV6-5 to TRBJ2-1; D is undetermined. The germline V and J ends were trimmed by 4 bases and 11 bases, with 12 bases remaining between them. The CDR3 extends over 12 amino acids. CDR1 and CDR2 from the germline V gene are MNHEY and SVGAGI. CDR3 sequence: CASSSEYSKQFF. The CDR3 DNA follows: TGTGCCAGCAGTTCGGAATACAGTAAGCAGTTCTTC.

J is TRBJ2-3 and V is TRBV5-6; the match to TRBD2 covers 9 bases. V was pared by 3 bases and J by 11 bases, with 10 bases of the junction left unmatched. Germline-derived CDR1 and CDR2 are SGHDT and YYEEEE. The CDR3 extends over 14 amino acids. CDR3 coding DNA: TGTGCCAGCAGCTCGACTAGCGGTGCAGTGGAGCAGTATTTT. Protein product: CASSSTSGAVEQYF.

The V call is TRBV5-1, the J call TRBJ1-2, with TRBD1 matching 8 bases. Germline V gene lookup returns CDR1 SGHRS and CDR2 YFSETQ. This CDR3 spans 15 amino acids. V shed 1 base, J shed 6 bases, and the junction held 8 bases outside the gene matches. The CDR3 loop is CASSLQGAAKDGYTF. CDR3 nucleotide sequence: TGCGCCAGCAGCTTGCAGGGGGCGGCAAAAGATGGCTACACCTTC.

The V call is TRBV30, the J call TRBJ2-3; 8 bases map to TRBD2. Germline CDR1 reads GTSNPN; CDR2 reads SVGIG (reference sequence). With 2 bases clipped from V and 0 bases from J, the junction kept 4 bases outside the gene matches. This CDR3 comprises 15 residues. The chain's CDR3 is CAWSFSGGSTDTQYF. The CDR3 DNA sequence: TGTGCCTGGAGTTTCTCGGGGGGGAGCACAGATACGCAGTATTTT.

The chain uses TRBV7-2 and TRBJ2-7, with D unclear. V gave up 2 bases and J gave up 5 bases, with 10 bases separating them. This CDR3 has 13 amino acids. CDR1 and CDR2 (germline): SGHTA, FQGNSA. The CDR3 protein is CASSLYGVHEQYF. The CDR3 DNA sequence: TGTGCCAGCAGCTTATATGGGGTCCACGAGCAGTACTTC.

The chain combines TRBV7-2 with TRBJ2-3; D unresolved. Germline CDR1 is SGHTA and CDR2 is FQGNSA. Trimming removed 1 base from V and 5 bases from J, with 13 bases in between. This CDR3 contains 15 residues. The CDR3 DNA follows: TGTGCCAGCAGCTTAGACACAGTCTGGGGAGATACGCAGTATTTT. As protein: CASSLDTVWGDTQYF.